The sequence of this T cell receptor beta chain was determined in a study of blood T cell repertoires in COVID-19 (dated by TCRdb to 2018 to 2020). Study-level background: Collaborator samples came from the United States, Italy and Spain and covered acute and convalescent phases of COVID-19. The material from the prospective study consisted of cDNA or gDNA derived from T cells, B-cell-depleted T cells, or PBMCs. Deeply sampled blood TCRbeta repertoires from subjects exposed to, actively infected with, or recovered from COVID-19 were included in the dataset. The repertoires were released in a freely available public database meant as a resource for research on the immune response to SARS-CoV-2. Samples came from the ongoing ImmuneRACE study (first 160 participants) plus 1,254 subjects from 6 global collaborators. Sample metadata almost always included a de-identified subject ID, COVID-19 status, age in years and sex. Where available, HLA class I and class II types were obtained from metadata supplied by the sample provider rather than from assay-based typing.

TCRbeta CDR3 regions were amplified from genomic DNA using the immunoSEQ Assay, a bias-controlled multiplex PCR. The authors processed their data as follows. The number of nucleated cells in each sample was estimated from the amplification of reference gene primers within the assay. Sequence reads were collapsed and filtered to measure the absolute abundance of every unique TCRbeta CDR3 rearrangement. For each sample, productive Simpson clonality was calculated by taking the square root of Simpson's diversity index across productive rearrangements. TCRdb stores this immuneACCESS table with in-frame sequences only. Part of the clones is absent; in the studies checked, under half of the shortfall reflects unresolved V genes, and no reason is known for the rest. For V, J and clone size, that table is used; D and trimming come from the DNA. This sample is represented by approximately 220,000 clones; approximately 86% of them were singletons. The top ten hold around 4.5% of the sample.

What the work shows at the level of the full study, not this receptor alone: How much clinical and demographic metadata was included differed by source and by participant, and the metadata was provided uncurated.

Comments on this clone: The antigen this receptor binds is unknown. A junction boundary mismatches the germline segment, possibly from a read error.

In the prospective study, participants were roughly 18 to 100 years old, resided in 25 or so geographic areas of the United States, and were enrolled through a virtual design. To assign participants to cohorts, the prospective study relied on clinical history that participants themselves reported in a screening survey and a study questionnaire. Exposed participants were defined as having been in contact with someone with a PCR-confirmed or clinician-diagnosed COVID-19 case within 2 weeks of study entry. Mobile phlebotomists in the prospective study collected whole blood, serum and a nasopharyngeal or oropharyngeal swab from every participant. Participants in the prospective study had the option to provide additional blood draws and questionnaires over a roughly 2-month period. Prospective study blood samples were shipped either frozen or at room temperature before DNA extraction. The CDR1 and CDR2 encoded by the germline V gene (reference sequence) are SSHAT and FNYEAQ. From its cysteine to its phenylalanine, the CDR3 spans 14 amino acids. Of the read, only the CDR3 DNA is kept; its 42 bases are in frame from base 1.

Sequencing was done on a sample of PBMCs or T cells enriched from blood (not recorded which). The chain couples TRBV7-7 to TRBJ2-7; no D gene can be assigned with confidence. The sequence was collected from a woman in her thirties who had been exposed to COVID-19. CDR3 protein: CASSLSPRSYEQYF. The nucleotide sequence is given as TGTGCTAGCAGCTTATCCCCCAGATCCTACGAGCAGTACTTC.